This is a list of T cell receptor beta chains from one sample in a study of T cell changes during pregnancy in multiple sclerosis. Clones were read by immunoSEQ multiplex PCR, and TCRdb kept only the in-frame ones, dropping some. The sample lists approximately 100,000 clones; over 85% were seen once. Sample: peripheral blood, taken in the second trimester of pregnancy. The origin of the receptors is a female donor with multiple sclerosis, enrolled in a pregnancy study. Each CDR3 is given with its conserved first and last residue. Fields, in order: V gene, clone size, D gene, CDR3 length, J gene, CDR3 protein, CDR3 DNA. A D gene is named only where the DNA matches it firmly. A clone size is listed for some rows: how often the clone was seen (once, few, many), or a class if it is expanded.

TRBV28	-	TRBD1	14	TRBJ1-2	CASSLRGQGFGYTF	TGTGCCAGCAGTTTGAGGGGACAGGGTTTTGGCTACACCTTC
TRBV7-3	-	-	13	TRBJ1-4	CASSLSGGEKLFF	TGTGCCAGCAGCTTATCCGGAGGGGAAAAACTGTTTTTT
TRBV20-1	few	TRBD1	11	TRBJ1-1	CSARTGSEAFF	TGCAGTGCTAGGACAGGGAGTGAAGCTTTCTTT
TRBV19	-	TRBD1	14	TRBJ2-7	CASSINRGPYEQYF	TGTGCCAGTAGTATAAACAGGGGACCCTACGAGCAGTACTTC
TRBV5-4	once	TRBD2	12	TRBJ2-3	CASSGLADTQYF	TGTGCCAGCAGCGGACTAGCTGATACGCAGTATTTT
TRBV12-5	-	-	13	TRBJ1-2	CASGTGSLGGYTF	TGTGCTAGTGGTACAGGTTCCTTAGGGGGCTACACCTTC
TRBV2	-	TRBD1	13	TRBJ2-7	CASTRDSSYEQYF	TGTGCCAGCACCAGGGACAGCTCCTACGAGCAGTACTTC
TRBV12-5	-	TRBD2	19	TRBJ2-3	CASGLGPLSGGTRTDTQYF	TGTGCTAGTGGTTTGGGCCCTCTCTCGGGGGGGACCCGCACAGATACGCAGTATTTT
TRBV14	once	TRBD2	14	TRBJ2-5	CASSQLAGTETQYF	TGTGCCAGCAGCCAACTAGCGGGGACAGAGACCCAGTACTTC
TRBV5-1	-	-	14	TRBJ2-5	CASSSTVSQETQYF	TGCGCCAGCAGCTCCACGGTCTCCCAAGAGACCCAGTACTTC
TRBV5-8	-	-	13	TRBJ2-7	CASSSRGVYEQYF	TGTGCCAGCAGTTCCAGAGGTGTCTACGAGCAGTACTTC
TRBV18	-	-	13	TRBJ2-2	CASSPPSAGELFF	TGTGCCAGCTCACCACCGAGCGCCGGGGAGCTGTTTTTT
TRBV15	-	TRBD2	17	TRBJ2-3	CATSRDGAGVLTDTQYF	TGTGCCACCAGCAGAGATGGGGCGGGAGTCCTCACAGATACGCAGTATTTT
TRBV27	-	-	14	TRBJ1-5	CASSLIHPNQPQHF	TGTGCCAGCAGTTTAATCCATCCCAATCAGCCCCAGCATTTT
TRBV29-1	-	TRBD2	15	TRBJ2-1	CSVTGLAGRRNEQFF	TGCAGCGTTACTGGACTAGCGGGACGTCGGAATGAGCAGTTCTTC
TRBV2	-	TRBD2	15	TRBJ2-2	CASSEQRDYTGELFF	TGTGCCAGCAGTGAACAGCGGGATTACACCGGGGAGCTGTTTTTT
TRBV5-1	-	TRBD1	14	TRBJ2-7	CASSLRDRDYEQYF	TGCGCCAGCAGCTTGCGGGACAGGGACTACGAGCAGTACTTC
TRBV6-4	-	-	13	TRBJ2-1	CASSPGIYNEQFF	TGTGCCAGCAGCCCAGGGATCTACAATGAGCAGTTCTTC